This T cell receptor (beta chain) was captured in a study of Ad26.COV2.S vaccination and SARS-CoV-2 variants. Only in-frame clones appear in the TCRdb table, and some are missing; sequencing was by immunoSEQ multiplex PCR. The table includes around 340,000 clones, roughly nine tenths detected once. Turning to this clone: The antigen remains undetermined.

Findings of the study overall: In TCR breadth and depth analyses, total T cell responses may have been underestimated.

Treatment given: about 20 received Ad26.COV2.S at low or high dose, single or two shots; about five received placebo; per-sample allocation not given. The samples were gathered on day 63 after the first injection of vaccine or placebo. An adult donor aged 18-55 years was enrolled in Boston. Ad26 vector vaccine expressed Wuhan-strain SARS-CoV-2 spike. The specimen was peripheral blood, collected in a trial of Ad26.COV2.S vaccine versus placebo. The clonotype originates from a person between 18 and 60 years old who received the Ad26.COV2.S COVID-19 vaccine or a placebo.

In DNA form, the CDR3 reads TGTGCCTGGAGTCAAGGATTACGGGATCCAGAGTTCTTC. Encoded protein: CAWSQGLRDPEFF. The V gene is TRBV30, the J gene TRBJ2-1; the D gene is possibly TRBD2 (5 bases). Trimming took off 2 bases at V and 14 bases at J, with 19 bases between the two ends. The CDR3 is 13 residues long. Looked up from germline, CDR1 is GTSNPN and CDR2 is SVGIG (reference sequence).